The 22 T cell receptor beta chains given below trace back to one sample, sequenced in a study of cytomegalovirus exposure and HLA in healthy donors. Clones were sequenced by immunoSEQ multiplex PCR, and TCRdb holds only the in-frame ones, with some missing. The profile covers under 140,000 clones, with 89% appearing a single time and 1.5% to 2% taken by the ten largest. The sample taken for sequencing was PBMCs. All receptors come from a woman aged 18-29 years in good health and CMV-seronegative.

J is TRBJ1-2 and V is TRBV18, with D unclear. V lost 4 bases and J 4 bases, leaving 25 bases between the germline ends. Per the germline V gene, CDR1 is KGHSH and CDR2 is LQKENI. The CDR3 is 18 amino acids. The CDR3 region has the DNA TGTGCCAGCTCACAAAACTCGGCCCGACAAGCCATTTTCTATGGCTACACCTTC. Amino acids: CASSQNSARQAIFYGYTF.

This clone was seen only once. J is TRBJ1-2 and V is TRBV28, with 9 nucleotides matching TRBD1. Germline CDR1 is MDHEN and CDR2 is SYDVKM. The J segment lost 7 bases and the V segment lost 6 bases, leaving 9 bases of the junction unmatched. This CDR3 is 14 amino acids long. The CDR3 sequence is CASSSSGTGLGYTF. CDR3 coding DNA: TGTGCCAGCAGCTCGTCCGGGACAGGGCTTGGCTACACCTTC.

The chain employs TRBV6-1 and TRBJ2-2, with D possibly matching TRBD2 (5 bases). The CDR3 length is 13 residues. CDR1 and CDR2 from the germline V gene are MNHNS and SASEGT. V lost 8 bases to trimming and J lost 0 bases, with 7 bases between them. In DNA form, the CDR3 reads TGTGCCAGCCTAGCTGCGAACACCGGGGAGCTGTTTTTT. It codes for CASLAANTGELFF.

The rearrangement joins TRBV27 to TRBJ1-1; D might be TRBD1 (6 bases). Germline V gives CDR1 MNHEY, CDR2 SMNVEV (reference sequence). The CDR3 is 14 amino acids. Deletions cut 4 bases from V and 2 bases from J, with 11 bases between. This chain's CDR3 is CASSWTASNTEAFF. The DNA for the CDR3 is TGTGCCAGCAGTTGGACAGCTAGTAACACTGAAGCTTTCTTT.

V usage is TRBV4-3 and J usage is TRBJ1-2; tentative D call: TRBD1 (6 bases). CDR1 is LGHNA, CDR2 YSLEER, per germline. Between the trimmed V and J ends, which lost 0 bases and 6 bases, there was a span of 11 bases. The CDR3 is made up of 14 amino acids. The CDR3 spells CASSQDRGADGYTF. The CDR3 nucleotides read TGCGCCAGCAGCCAAGATCGGGGGGCGGATGGCTACACCTTC.

This clone was recorded a few times. The chain has TRBV7-9 and TRBJ2-5; 13 bases align to TRBD2. Germline V lookup: CDR1 SEHNR, CDR2 FQNEAQ (reference sequence). V lost 1 base and J lost 1; bases outside the gene matches: 3. The CDR3 covers 17 residues. CDR3 residues: CASSLVGLAGFQETQYF. CDR3 DNA: TGTGCCAGCAGCTTAGTGGGACTAGCGGGGTTCCAAGAGACCCAGTACTTC.

This chain joins TRBV4-3 and TRBJ2-3; TRBD2 matches 12 bases. The ends lost 0 bases at V and 5 bases at J; junction bases unmatched: 9. The CDR3 covers 18 residues. CDR1 and CDR2 from the germline V gene are LGHNA and YSLEER. Written as DNA, the CDR3 is TGCGCCAGCAGCCAAGACTCGGCTAGCGGGAGGGCCATAGATACGCAGTATTTT. This gives the protein CASSQDSASGRAIDTQYF.

The chain joins TRBV27 to TRBJ1-3; 8 bases align to TRBD1. Looked up from germline, CDR1 is MNHEY and CDR2 is SMNVEV (reference sequence). This CDR3 region has 18 residues. After removal of 5 bases from V and 0 bases from J, the junction contained 12 bases not matched to a gene. The CDR3 sequence: CASSPKPRTGRSGNTIYF. The DNA for the CDR3 is TGTGCCAGCAGTCCCAAACCTCGGACAGGGCGCTCTGGAAACACCATATATTTT.

The chain couples TRBV7-3 to TRBJ1-5; 7 bases align to TRBD1. CDR3 length: 15 residues. Trimming at V came to 5 bases and at J to 7 bases, leaving 11 bases not matched to a gene. In germline, CDR1 is SGHTA, CDR2 FQGTGA. CDR3 nucleotide sequence: TGTGCCAGCAGCCACCCTCGACAGGGTCGACAGCCCCAGCATTTT. Translation: CASSHPRQGRQPQHF.

V is TRBV5-6 and J is TRBJ2-5, with D perhaps matching TRBD2 (6 bases). Germline V gives CDR1 SGHDT, CDR2 YYEEEE. CDR3 length: 17 residues. Trimming removed 0 bases from V and 4 bases from J, with 19 bases in between. The CDR3 reads CASSLADPAWRGETQYF. The CDR3 DNA reads TGTGCCAGCAGCTTGGCCGATCCAGCTTGGCGGGGAGAGACCCAGTACTTC.

This clone was seen only once. This chain joins TRBV9 and TRBJ1-4, with 8 positions matching TRBD1. Germline CDR1 reads SGDLS; CDR2 reads YYNGEE. CDR3 length equals 14 residues. The V and J ends lost 2 bases and 8 bases, in that order; junction bases with no gene match: 5. The CDR3 bases are TGTGCCAGCAGCGTCGACAGGGGATACGAAAAACTGTTTTTT. It yields the protein CASSVDRGYEKLFF.

V and J are TRBV7-9 and TRBJ1-4; D perhaps matches TRBD1 (6 bases). V shed 2 bases and J shed 4 bases, with 11 bases lying between them. CDR3 length: 15 amino acids. CDR1 is SEHNR and CDR2 is FQNEAQ in the germline V gene (reference sequence). The CDR3 DNA is TGTGCCAGCAGCTTACAGGACAGAATTAATGAAAAACTGTTTTTT. Residues: CASSLQDRINEKLFF.

This rearrangement joins TRBV5-1 to TRBJ2-7; 8 nucleotides line up with TRBD1. The trim removed 5 bases at V and 1 base at J, leaving 8 bases unmatched. The CDR3 runs to 15 residues. Germline loops: CDR1 SGHRS, CDR2 YFSETQ. DNA for the CDR3: TGCGCCAGCAGTTTAGGACAGGGAGCATCCTACGAGCAGTACTTC. This codes for CASSLGQGASYEQYF.

This chain joins TRBV30 and TRBJ1-3; D uncertain. Germline V gene data show CDR1 as GTSNPN and CDR2 as SVGIG (reference sequence). The CDR3 loop spans 17 amino acids. The V end lost 0 bases, the J end lost 0 bases, and 15 bases lay between the germline ends. The DNA of the CDR3 is TGTGCCTGGAGTGTACTGTTTCAGGCGAGCTCTGGAAACACCATATATTTT. It encodes CAWSVLFQASSGNTIYF.

The rearrangement joins TRBV6-5 to TRBJ2-6, with D unresolved. V lost 6 bases and J lost 2, with 8 bases in between. Germline loops: CDR1 MNHEY, CDR2 SVGAGI. This CDR3 has 14 amino acids. The CDR3 sequence is CASREVPGANVLTF. CDR3 bases: TGTGCCAGCAGAGAGGTCCCTGGGGCCAACGTCCTGACTTTC.

This clone has more than one count but fewer than ten. The J gene is TRBJ1-6, the V gene TRBV5-1, with D unresolved. The germline gives CDR1 SGHRS, CDR2 YFSETQ. V was pared by 0 bases and J by 7 bases, with 11 bases between. The CDR3 consists of 15 residues. CDR3 loop: CASSLVGQSNSPLHF. Here the CDR3 DNA reads TGCGCCAGCAGCTTGGTTGGTCAGTCCAATTCACCCCTCCACTTT. Variable domain in full (rest from reference TRBV5-1 and TRBJ1-6): KAGVTQTPRYLIKTRGQQVTLSCSPISGHRSVSWYQQTPGQGLQFLFEYFSETQRNKGNFPGRFSGRQFSNSRSEMNVSTLELGDSALYLCASSLVGQSNSPLHFGNGTRLTVT.

The genes are TRBV6-5 and TRBJ1-1, with unresolved D. The CDR3 consists of 13 residues. V lost 2 bases and J 5 bases, leaving 9 bases between the germline ends. Germline CDR1 reads MNHEY; CDR2 reads SVGAGI. This chain's CDR3 is CASSYVSRTEAFF. DNA for the CDR3: TGTGCCAGCAGTTACGTTAGCCGGACTGAAGCTTTCTTT.

V is TRBV5-1 and J is TRBJ1-1; 12 bases are shared with TRBD1. V was pared by 0 bases and J by 0 bases, with 3 bases of the junction left unmatched. Per the germline V gene, CDR1 is SGHRS and CDR2 is YFSETQ. The CDR3 loop spans 17 amino acids. CDR3 DNA: TGCGCCAGCAGCTTGGAAGGGGACAGGGGGCTGAACACTGAAGCTTTCTTT. Its protein product is CASSLEGDRGLNTEAFF.

The CDR3 spells CASIDNNEQFF. In nucleotides, the CDR3 is TGTGCCAGCATAGACAACAATGAGCAGTTCTTC. This chain joins TRBV6-1 and TRBJ2-1; D unresolved. Germline V gives CDR1 MNHNS, CDR2 SASEGT. The CDR3 covers 11 residues. With 7 bases removed from V and 5 bases from J, the gap between germline ends came to 6 bases.

In DNA, the CDR3 is TGTGCCAGCAGCTTAGTAGAGACGAACACCGGGGAGCTGTTTTTT. This gives the protein CASSLVETNTGELFF. V usage is TRBV7-8 and J usage is TRBJ2-2; D unresolved. Germline assignment: CDR1 SGHVS and CDR2 FQNEAQ. With 1 base removed from V and 0 bases from J, the gap between germline ends came to 6 bases. CDR3 length: 15 residues.

This clone was observed a handful of times. V is TRBV9 and J is TRBJ2-7; 7 bases line up with TRBD1. J lost 0 bases, V lost 0 bases, and 3 bases had no gene match. Germline assignment: CDR1 SGDLS and CDR2 YYNGEE. This CDR3 is built from 15 residues. CDR3 coding DNA: TGTGCCAGCAGCGTAGCCGGGACAGACTCCTACGAGCAGTACTTC. It specifies CASSVAGTDSYEQYF. The whole variable domain, remainder taken from reference TRBV9 and TRBJ2-7, is DSGVTQTPKHLITATGQRVTLRCSPRSGDLSVYWYQQSLDQGLQFLIQYYNGEERAKGNILERFSAQQFPDLHSELNLSSLELGDSALYFCASSVAGTDSYEQYFGPGTRLTVT.

This sequence joins TRBV5-1 and TRBJ2-7; tentatively, D is TRBD2 (6 bases). The length of the CDR3 is 13 residues. Deletions cut 0 bases from V and 5 bases from J, with 9 bases between. CDR1 and CDR2 from the germline V gene are SGHRS and YFSETQ. CDR3 region: CASSLGGDHEQYF. CDR3 DNA: TGCGCCAGCAGCTTGGGGGGGGACCACGAGCAGTACTTC.